Listed below are T cell receptor beta chains from one sample, sequenced in a study of T cell responses to AZD1222 COVID-19 vaccine. Sequencing was performed with immunoSEQ multiplex PCR; in TCRdb, only in-frame clones are kept and a portion is missing. The sample includes 130,000 to 150,000 clones, roughly nine tenths of them seen just once. Sequencing used peripheral blood, obtained on day 0 of AZD1222 vaccination. These receptors all stem from an adult in good health. Both conserved end residues are part of each CDR3. Each record gives: V gene, CDR3 length, CDR3 protein.

>TRBV7-3|14
CASSPGLMNTEAFF
>TRBV5-6|17
CASTRGLGSGEYNEQFF
>TRBV12-3/TRBV12-4|13
CASSITGGQPQHF
>TRBV15|15
CATSMPDILFDEQYF
>TRBV7-2|19
CASSSSRTGDFYSNQPQHF
>TRBV9|14
CASSVGVGNTEAFF
>TRBV7-3|15
CASSLSPGQGNTIYF
>TRBV5-1|15
CASSLWQGTYNEQFF
>TRBV5-1|19
CASSLGSRGTSRANYGYTF
>TRBV27|20
CASSLSRSGIQGRRYGEQFF
>TRBV30|14
CAWSPTISGNTIYF
>TRBV4-2|14
CASSQDRQGTEAFF
>TRBV9|12
CASSVATDTQYF
>TRBV27|15
CASSSRDSNTDTQYF
>TRBV6-5|13
CASSYAQGFGYTF
>TRBV9|15
CASSVEGGGLSEAFF
>TRBV19|15
CASSSEVAGVDTQYF
>TRBV20-1|11
CSAAFGDKQFF
>TRBV2|11
CARRRGDGYTF
>TRBV4-1|18
CASSQVDLGLANTGELFF
>TRBV5-4|14
CASSWETGNTEAFF
>TRBV28|15
CASSVRGSSGYEQYF
>TRBV12-3/TRBV12-4|12
CASSLDRNTIYF
>TRBV21-1|14
CASSTRANTGELFF